This T cell receptor beta chain stems from a study of T cell responses to AZD1222 COVID-19 vaccine. Germline assignment: CDR1 SGHRS and CDR2 YFSETQ. The CDR3 covers 16 residues. Trimming removed 1 base from V and 2 bases from J; junction bases left unmatched: 4. Generated by immunoSEQ multiplex PCR, the TCRdb table keeps only in-frame clones and is missing some. Of about 150,000 clones listed, about 91% are singletons. This clone was seen once. Source: peripheral blood, taken on day 0 of MenACWY control vaccination. The clonotype originates from an adult in good health. The V and J genes are TRBV5-1 and TRBJ1-3, with 9 bases aligning to TRBD1. The CDR3 here is CASSLWTGDTGNTIYF. DNA of the CDR3: TGCGCCAGCAGCTTGTGGACAGGGGATACTGGAAACACCATATATTTT.